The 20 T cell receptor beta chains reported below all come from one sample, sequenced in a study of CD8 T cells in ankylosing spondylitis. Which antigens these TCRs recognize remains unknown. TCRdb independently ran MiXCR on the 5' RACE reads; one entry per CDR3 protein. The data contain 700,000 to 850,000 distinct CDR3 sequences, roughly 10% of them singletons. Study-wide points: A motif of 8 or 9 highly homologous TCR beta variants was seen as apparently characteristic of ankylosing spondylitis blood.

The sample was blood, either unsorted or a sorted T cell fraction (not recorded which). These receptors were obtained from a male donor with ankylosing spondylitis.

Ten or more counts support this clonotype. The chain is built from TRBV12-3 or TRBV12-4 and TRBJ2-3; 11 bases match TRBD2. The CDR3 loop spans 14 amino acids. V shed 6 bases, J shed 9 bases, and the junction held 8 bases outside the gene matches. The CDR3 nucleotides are TGTGCCAGCAGCCCACTCCGGACTAGCGGGACGCAGTATTTT. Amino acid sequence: CASSPLRTSGTQYF.

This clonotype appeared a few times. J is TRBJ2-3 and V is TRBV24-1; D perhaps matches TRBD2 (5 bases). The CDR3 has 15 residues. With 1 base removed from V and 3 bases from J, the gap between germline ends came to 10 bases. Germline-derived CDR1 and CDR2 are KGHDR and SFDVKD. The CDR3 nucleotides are TGTGCCACCAGTGATTTTGGACGGGGAACAGATACGCAGTATTTT. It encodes CATSDFGRGTDTQYF.

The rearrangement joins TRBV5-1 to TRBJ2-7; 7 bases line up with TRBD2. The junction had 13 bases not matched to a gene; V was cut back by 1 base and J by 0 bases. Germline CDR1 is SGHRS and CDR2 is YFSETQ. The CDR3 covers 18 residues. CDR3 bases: TGCGCCAGCAGCTTGATAGCCCCCCTAGCGGCAAGCTCCTACGAGCAGTACTTC. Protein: CASSLIAPLAASSYEQYF. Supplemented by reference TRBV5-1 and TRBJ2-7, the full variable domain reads KAGVTQTPRYLIKTRGQQVTLSCSPISGHRSVSWYQQTPGQGLQFLFEYFSETQRNKGNFPGRFSGRQFSNSRSEMNVSTLELGDSALYLCASSLIAPLAASSYEQYFGPGTRLTVT.

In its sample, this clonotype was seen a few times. CDR3 sequence: CASSDDGGGDQPQHF. The CDR3 region has the DNA TGTGCCAGCAGTGATGATGGGGGAGGGGACCAGCCCCAGCATTTT. The chain uses TRBV2 and TRBJ1-5; maybe TRBD1 (5 bases). V dropped 3 bases and J dropped 7 bases, with 16 bases sitting between them. The germline gives CDR1 SNHLY, CDR2 FYNNEI. The CDR3 has 15 amino acids.

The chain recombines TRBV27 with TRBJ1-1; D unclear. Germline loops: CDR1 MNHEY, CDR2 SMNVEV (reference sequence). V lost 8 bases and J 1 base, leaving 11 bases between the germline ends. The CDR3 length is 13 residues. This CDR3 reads CASLPNRNTEAFF. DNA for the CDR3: TGTGCCAGCCTACCGAATCGGAACACTGAAGCTTTCTTT.

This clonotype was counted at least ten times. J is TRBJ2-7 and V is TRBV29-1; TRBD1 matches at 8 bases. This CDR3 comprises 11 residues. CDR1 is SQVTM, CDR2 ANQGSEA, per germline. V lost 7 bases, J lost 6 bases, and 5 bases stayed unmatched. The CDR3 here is CSAGQGGEQYF. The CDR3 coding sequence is TGCAGCGCTGGACAGGGCGGCGAGCAGTACTTC.

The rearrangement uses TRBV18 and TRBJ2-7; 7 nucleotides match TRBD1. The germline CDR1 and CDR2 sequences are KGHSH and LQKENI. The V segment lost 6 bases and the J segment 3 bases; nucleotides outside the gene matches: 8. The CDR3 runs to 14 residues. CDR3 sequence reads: CASSRDSLSYEQYF. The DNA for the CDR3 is TGTGCCAGCTCCAGGGACAGCCTTAGCTACGAGCAGTACTTC.

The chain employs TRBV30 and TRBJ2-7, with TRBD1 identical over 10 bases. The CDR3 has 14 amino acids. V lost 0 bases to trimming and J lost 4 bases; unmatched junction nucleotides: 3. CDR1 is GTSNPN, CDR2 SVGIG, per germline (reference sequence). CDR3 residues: CAWSVWGQGYEQYF. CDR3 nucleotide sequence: TGTGCCTGGAGTGTATGGGGACAGGGGTACGAGCAGTACTTC.

Here the CDR3 reads CSAREGGGLGYGYTF. In nucleotides, the CDR3 is TGCAGTGCTAGAGAAGGCGGCGGACTAGGCTATGGCTACACCTTC. The chain joins TRBV20-1 to TRBJ1-2; D ambiguous. The CDR3 runs to 15 residues. V shed 0 bases and J shed 4 bases, with 15 bases lying between them. Germline V gives CDR1 DFQATT, CDR2 SNEGSKA (reference sequence).

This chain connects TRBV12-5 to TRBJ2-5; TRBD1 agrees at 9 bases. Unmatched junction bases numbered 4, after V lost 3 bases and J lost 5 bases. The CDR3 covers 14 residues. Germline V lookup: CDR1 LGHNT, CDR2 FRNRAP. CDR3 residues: CASGFAQGAETQYF. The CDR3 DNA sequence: TGTGCTAGTGGTTTTGCACAGGGGGCGGAGACCCAGTACTTC.

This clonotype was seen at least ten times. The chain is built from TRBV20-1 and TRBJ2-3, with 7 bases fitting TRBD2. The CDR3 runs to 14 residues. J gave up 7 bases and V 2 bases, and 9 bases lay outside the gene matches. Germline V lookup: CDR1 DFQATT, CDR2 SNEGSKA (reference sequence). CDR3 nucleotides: TGCAGTGCTAGAATGGGGGAGGGCCTCAATACGCAGTATTTT. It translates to CSARMGEGLNTQYF.

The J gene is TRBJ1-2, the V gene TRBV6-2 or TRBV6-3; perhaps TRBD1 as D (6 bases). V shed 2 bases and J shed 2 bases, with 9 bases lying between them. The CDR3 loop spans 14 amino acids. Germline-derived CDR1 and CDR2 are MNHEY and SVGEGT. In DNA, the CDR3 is TGTGCCAGCAGTTACGAGACAGGAAACTATGGCTACACCTTC. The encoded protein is CASSYETGNYGYTF.

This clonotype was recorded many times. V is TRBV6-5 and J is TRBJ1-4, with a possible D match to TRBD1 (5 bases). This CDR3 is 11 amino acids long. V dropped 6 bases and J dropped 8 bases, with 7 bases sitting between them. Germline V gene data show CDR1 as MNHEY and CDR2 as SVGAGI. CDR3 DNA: TGTGCCAGCAGCCCAGGGGAAAAACTGTTTTTT. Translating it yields CASSPGEKLFF.

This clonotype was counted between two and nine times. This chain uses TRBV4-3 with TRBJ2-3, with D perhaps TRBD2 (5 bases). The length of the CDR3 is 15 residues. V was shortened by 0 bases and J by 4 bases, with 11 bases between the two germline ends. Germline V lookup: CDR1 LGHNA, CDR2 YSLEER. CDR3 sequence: CASSQDPLRADTQYF. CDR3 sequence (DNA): TGCGCCAGCAGCCAAGACCCCCTGCGGGCAGATACGCAGTATTTT.

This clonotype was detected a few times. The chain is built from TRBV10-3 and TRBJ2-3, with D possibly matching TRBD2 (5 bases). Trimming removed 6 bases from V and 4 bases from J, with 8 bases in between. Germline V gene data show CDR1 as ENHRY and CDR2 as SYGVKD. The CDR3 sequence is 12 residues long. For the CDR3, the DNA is TGTGCCATCAGCGGAGGATCAGATACGCAGTATTTT. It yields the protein CAISGGSDTQYF.

This CDR3 is CASSQDPWGRGLETQYF. In DNA form, the CDR3 reads TGCGCCAGCAGCCAAGATCCATGGGGTAGAGGGCTAGAGACCCAGTACTTC. The chain is built from TRBV4-3 and TRBJ2-5, with a weak D call TRBD2 (5 bases). Germline CDR1 LGHNA, CDR2 YSLEER. This CDR3 is 17 amino acids long. V was pared by 0 bases and J by 4 bases, with 18 bases between.

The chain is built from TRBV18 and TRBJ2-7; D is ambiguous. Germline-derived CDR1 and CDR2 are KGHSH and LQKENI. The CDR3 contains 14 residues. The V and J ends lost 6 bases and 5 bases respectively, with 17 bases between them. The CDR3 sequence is CASSLTSWADEQYF. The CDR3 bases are TGTGCCAGCTCTTTGACATCGTGGGCAGACGAGCAGTACTTC.

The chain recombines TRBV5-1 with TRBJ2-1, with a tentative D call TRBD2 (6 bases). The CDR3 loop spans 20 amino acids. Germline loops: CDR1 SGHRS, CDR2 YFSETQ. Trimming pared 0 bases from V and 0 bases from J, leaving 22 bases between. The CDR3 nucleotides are TGCGCCAGCAGCTTGGCGTTACGGGGGATGAGGGGAAGCTCCTACAATGAGCAGTTCTTC. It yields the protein CASSLALRGMRGSSYNEQFF.

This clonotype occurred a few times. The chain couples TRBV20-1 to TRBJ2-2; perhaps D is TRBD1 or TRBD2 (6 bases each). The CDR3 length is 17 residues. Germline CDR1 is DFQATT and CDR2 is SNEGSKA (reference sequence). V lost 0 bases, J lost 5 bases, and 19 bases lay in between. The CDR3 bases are TGCAGTGCTAGAGATTTGCCCTCTAGAGGGGGGACCGGGGAGCTGTTTTTT. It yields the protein CSARDLPSRGGTGELFF.

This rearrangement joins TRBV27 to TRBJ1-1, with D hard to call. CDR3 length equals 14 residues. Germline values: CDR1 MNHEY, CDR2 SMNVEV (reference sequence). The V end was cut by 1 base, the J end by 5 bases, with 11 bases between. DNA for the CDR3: TGTGCCAGCAGTTTATATGGACCGGAGACTGAAGCTTTCTTT. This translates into CASSLYGPETEAFF.